The 19 T cell receptor beta chains below all came from one sample that was sequenced in a study of identical twins. TCRdb itself ran the 5' RACE reads through MiXCR, one entry per CDR3 protein. The sample has some 600,000 distinct CDR3 sequences, just over 7% seen once. These data were likewise used in another study, on yellow fever vaccine responses in identical twins.

Specimen: PBMCs. Source of these receptors: a woman between 18 and 29 years old in good health.

This clonotype was detected ten times or more. This chain joins TRBV28 and TRBJ2-1; D not resolved. Trimming took 3 bases from V and 6 from J, leaving 6 bases between them. The CDR3 is 12 residues long. Germline V CDR1 and CDR2: MDHEN, SYDVKM. DNA for the CDR3: TGTGCCAGCAGTTTTAATTTCAATGAGCAGTTCTTC. This encodes CASSFNFNEQFF.

This clonotype was found many times. The J gene is TRBJ2-1, the V gene TRBV12-3 or TRBV12-4, with a tentative D call TRBD1 (5 bases). Between the trimmed V and J ends, which lost 7 bases and 6 bases, there was a span of 13 bases. The CDR3 runs 13 residues. In nucleotides, the CDR3 is TGTGCCAGCACCCGCGGACATTTCAATGAGCAGTTCTTC. Its protein is CASTRGHFNEQFF.

The gene calls are TRBV7-8 and TRBJ2-1; either TRBD1 or TRBD2 may supply D (5 bases each). Between the trimmed V and J ends, which lost 8 bases and 3 bases, there was a span of 17 bases. Germline CDR1 reads SGHVS; CDR2 reads FQNEAQ. The CDR3 covers 15 residues. The CDR3 sequence is CASANPRDLYNEQFF. The CDR3 DNA follows: TGTGCCAGCGCCAACCCTAGGGACCTCTACAATGAGCAGTTCTTC.

This clonotype has a handful of counts. The rearrangement links TRBV27 to TRBJ2-7, with a tentative D call TRBD1 (6 bases). Germline CDR1 reads MNHEY; CDR2 reads SMNVEV (reference sequence). V shed 5 bases and J shed 4 bases, with 15 bases lying between them. The CDR3 covers 14 residues. In DNA, the CDR3 is TGTGCCAGCAGTCAAGGTCAGGGGTGGTACGAGCAGTACTTC. Its translation is CASSQGQGWYEQYF.

This clonotype was detected ten times or more. The rearrangement uses TRBV21-1 and TRBJ2-1; the D segment call TRBD2 is taken from the table without a DNA check. TRBV21-1 is assigned pseudogene status. The CDR3 is made up of 17 amino acids. The CDR3 DNA sequence: TGTGCCACCACACCGTTACTAGCGGGACGTGGGCATTGTGAGCAGTTCTTC. Its protein product is CATTPLLAGRGHCEQFF.

The chain joins TRBV9 to TRBJ1-3; D ambiguous. The CDR3 loop spans 13 amino acids. V was trimmed by 7 bases and J by 0 bases, leaving 8 bases between them. The germline CDR1 and CDR2 sequences are SGDLS and YYNGEE. This CDR3 is CASGGPSGNTIYF. CDR3 bases: TGTGCCAGCGGAGGCCCCTCTGGAAACACCATATATTTT.

CDR3 in amino acids: CASSDASRGYYEQYV. The CDR3 DNA follows: TGTGCCAGCAGTGATGCCTCGAGAGGTTACTACGAGCAGTACGTC. The gene calls are TRBV6-1 and TRBJ2-7; D not resolved. Germline CDR1 MNHNS, CDR2 SASEGT. The CDR3 is 15 residues long. V dropped 3 bases and J dropped 3 bases, with 15 bases sitting between them.

This chain links TRBV2 with TRBJ1-2; a weak D match, TRBD1 (6 bases). Germline V gene sequence: CDR1 SNHLY, CDR2 FYNNEI. This CDR3 is built from 15 residues. V lost 0 bases and J lost 8, with 16 bases in between. The DNA of the CDR3 is TGTGCCAGCAGTGAAGCGCTTCAGGGGAGGGGAGGCTACACCTTC. This gives the protein CASSEALQGRGGYTF. Based on the CDR3 plus reference TRBV2 and TRBJ1-2, the full variable domain is EPEVTQTPSHQVTQMGQEVILRCVPISNHLYFYWYRQILGQKVEFLVSFYNNEISEKSEIFDDQFSVERPDGSNFTLKIRSTKLEDSAMYFCASSEALQGRGGYTFGSGTRLTVV.

In its sample, this clonotype was seen a few times. The chain couples TRBV5-1 to TRBJ2-2; D unresolved. Germline V gives CDR1 SGHRS, CDR2 YFSETQ. The CDR3 consists of 14 residues. Trimming stripped 4 bases from V and 1 base from J, with 8 bases between. This CDR3 reads CASSGVQNTGELFF. The CDR3 DNA reads as TGCGCCAGCAGCGGCGTCCAGAACACCGGGGAGCTGTTTTTT.

This clonotype has just a few counts. V is TRBV28 and J is TRBJ2-5, with D possibly matching TRBD2 (7 bases). V was clipped by 4 bases and J by 5 bases, with 17 bases between them. Germline CDR1 and CDR2: MDHEN and SYDVKM. This CDR3 comprises 15 residues. DNA for the CDR3: TGTGCCAGCAGTTCTGGGGGGGGCGCGGAGGAGACCCAGTACTTC. This encodes CASSSGGGAEETQYF.

This clonotype was picked up a small number of times. The chain uses TRBV3-1 and TRBJ1-5, with D possibly TRBD1 on 6 matching bases. Deletions cut 3 bases from V and 4 bases from J, with 13 bases between. Germline-derived CDR1 and CDR2 are LGHDT and YNNKEL (reference sequence). The CDR3 runs to 15 residues. The CDR3 bases are TGTGCCAGCAGCCAGGGGACAAATGCTAATCAGCCCCAGCATTTT. It encodes CASSQGTNANQPQHF.

Ten or more counts support this clonotype. The chain carries TRBV29-1 and TRBJ1-1, with 7 nucleotides matching TRBD1. The ends lost 7 bases at V and 1 base at J; junction bases unmatched: 6. Germline-derived CDR1 and CDR2 are SQVTM and ANQGSEA. The CDR3 totals 13 residues. CDR3 amino acids: CSAMGQQNTEAFF. CDR3 in DNA: TGCAGCGCTATGGGACAGCAGAACACTGAAGCTTTCTTT.

The chain joins TRBV28 to TRBJ2-7, with unresolved D. This CDR3 region has 13 residues. The V end was cut by 9 bases, the J end by 6 bases, with 18 bases between. Per germline, CDR1 MDHEN and CDR2 SYDVKM. This CDR3 reads CASTLPCSGEQYV. The CDR3 bases are TGTGCCAGTACGTTGCCCTGCTCAGGCGAGCAGTACGTC.

This clonotype occurred a few times. The chain joins TRBV12-3 or TRBV12-4 to TRBJ2-2; either TRBD1 or TRBD2 may fit D (5 bases each). The CDR3 sequence is 14 residues long. Between the trimmed V and J ends, which lost 6 bases and 3 bases, there was a span of 11 bases. The CDR3 DNA reads TGTGCCAGCAGGGGTGGGGGAGACACCGGGGAGCTGTTTTTT. As protein: CASRGGGDTGELFF.

There are a few counts of this clonotype. The J gene is TRBJ2-2, the V gene TRBV29-1; the D gene is possibly TRBD2 (5 bases). Between the trimmed V and J ends, which lost 5 bases and 0 bases, there was a span of 10 bases. The CDR3 is 14 amino acids. In germline, CDR1 is SQVTM, CDR2 ANQGSEA. CDR3 nucleotide sequence: TGCAGCGTTTTACGGGGTACGAACACCGGGGAGCTGTTTTTT. This translates into CSVLRGTNTGELFF.

This clonotype has at least ten counts. This chain connects TRBV29-1 to TRBJ2-1; D not certain. Germline CDR1 reads SQVTM; CDR2 reads ANQGSEA. V was shortened by 0 bases and J by 15 bases, with 21 bases between the two germline ends. The length of the CDR3 is 14 residues. In nucleotides, the CDR3 is TGCAGCGTTGAAGATCGGGCGGAGTCGCTGGCCCGGTTCTTC. It is translated as CSVEDRAESLARFF.

This chain connects TRBV12-3 or TRBV12-4 to TRBJ2-2; 10 bases are a match to TRBD2. The CDR3 has 17 residues. V lost 2 bases and J lost 2; bases outside the gene matches: 5. The CDR3 nucleotides read TGTGCCAGCAGTTTACTGGGACTAGCGTCCAACACCGGGGAGCTGTTTTTT. Translating gives CASSLLGLASNTGELFF.

This clonotype has a handful of counts. This chain links TRBV24-1 with TRBJ2-5; perhaps TRBD1 as D (6 bases). CDR3 length equals 15 residues. From germline, CDR1 is KGHDR and CDR2 SFDVKD. Trimming shortened V by 3 bases and J by 1 base, and 11 bases separated the two germline ends. CDR3 sequence reads: CATSDQGQRQETQYF. DNA for the CDR3: TGTGCCACCAGTGATCAAGGACAGCGCCAAGAGACCCAGTACTTC.

This clonotype was recorded many times. The chain links TRBV5-1 to TRBJ2-2, with D possibly being TRBD1 or TRBD2 (5 bases each). Germline V gene lookup returns CDR1 SGHRS and CDR2 YFSETQ. V shed 6 bases and J shed 1 base, with 22 bases lying between them. This CDR3 is 18 amino acids long. The CDR3 loop is CASTEALARAQNTGELFF. CDR3 coding DNA: TGCGCCAGCACGGAGGCTCTTGCCAGGGCACAGAACACCGGGGAGCTGTTTTTT.